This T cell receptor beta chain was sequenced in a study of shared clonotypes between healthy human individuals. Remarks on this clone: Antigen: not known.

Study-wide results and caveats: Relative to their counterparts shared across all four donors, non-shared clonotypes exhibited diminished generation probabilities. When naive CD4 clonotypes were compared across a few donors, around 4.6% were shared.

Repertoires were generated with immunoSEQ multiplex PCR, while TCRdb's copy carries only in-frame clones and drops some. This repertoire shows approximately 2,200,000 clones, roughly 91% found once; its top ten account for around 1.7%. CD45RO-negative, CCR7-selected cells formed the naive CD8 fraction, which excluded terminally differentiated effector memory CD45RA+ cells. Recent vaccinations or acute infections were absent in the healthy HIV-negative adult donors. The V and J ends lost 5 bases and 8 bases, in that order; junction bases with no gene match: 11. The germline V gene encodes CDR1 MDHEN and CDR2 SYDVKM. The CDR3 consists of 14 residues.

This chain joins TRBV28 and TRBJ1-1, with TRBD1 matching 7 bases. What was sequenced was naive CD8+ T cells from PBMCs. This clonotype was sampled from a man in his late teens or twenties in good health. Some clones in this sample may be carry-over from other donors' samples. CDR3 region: CASSLTPQGPEAFF. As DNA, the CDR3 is TGTGCCAGCAGTCTTACCCCACAGGGGCCGGAAGCTTTCTTT.